This T cell receptor beta chain derives from a study of T cell responses to AZD1222 COVID-19 vaccine. CDR3 size: 15 residues. The germline V gene encodes CDR1 MNHNS and CDR2 SASEGT. V was cut by 2 bases and J by 6 bases, with 13 bases left in between. The analysis combined second doses at about 4 or about 12 weeks. General study results and limits: At baseline, seropositivity was found in only a handful of AZD1222 recipients. There were mostly white British donors and more females than males, and clonal diversity was possibly underestimated. Repertoire samples came only from after the peak T cell response.

A single count supports this clone. Its specificity is unknown. Method: immunoSEQ multiplex PCR; TCRdb's copy keeps in-frame clones and lacks some. In the table there are 150,000 to 200,000 clones, about 90% of which are singletons. The receptor was derived from an adult who received the AZD1222 COVID-19 vaccine. This material consisted of peripheral blood, taken 28 days after the second AZD1222 dose. The V gene is TRBV6-1, the J gene TRBJ1-4; D perhaps matches TRBD1 (5 bases). CDR3 in DNA: TGTGCCAGCAGTGAATTAGGGGACGCCGATGAAAAACTGTTTTTT. Encoded protein: CASSELGDADEKLFF.